This T cell receptor (beta chain) was sequenced during a study of T cell responses to AZD1222 COVID-19 vaccine (dated by TCRdb to the early 2020s). The study in broad terms: TCR sequencing was performed for 230 to 250 trial participants, of whom 200 to 220 were given two doses of AZD1222 and around 26 were given two doses of MenACWY control vaccine. Enrollment into the trials was organized by age into subgroups of 18-55, 56-69 and 70-plus years, and those subgroups contained roughly 140, 27 and 60 TCR-sequenced participants, respectively. Beyond this particular receptor, the publication reports: Vaccine-associated CD4 TCRs spanned the whole spike protein, with dominant responses in regions 160-218 and 743-854. In the small 56-69-year group, the increase in depth fell short of significance, most likely because of low power. Reportedly, close to half of the unique spike-specific TCRs recognized epitopes lying outside the regions that are mutated in the B.1.351 and B.1.1.7 variants. Conclusions about previously exposed vaccinees are limited, since just five or six AZD1222 recipients were seropositive for SARS-CoV-2 at baseline. Most participants were white British and females outnumbered males, and the authors suggested that clonal diversity may have been underestimated. After two AZD1222 doses, spike-specific TCR breadth and depth were significantly higher than at day 0 and than in MenACWY recipients. Because no day 14 peak-response samples were available, the repertoires could be characterized only after the peak T cell response.

About this clone itself: The antigen it binds to is not known. No quality values exist for individual bases; no much larger clone is one base distant.

The CDR3 regions of human TCRbeta chains were subjected to immunosequencing. Turning to the authors' computational methods: Repertoire TCRs were matched against a reference library of SARS-CoV-2-specific TCRs generated with the MIRA antigen-specificity platform. Breadth was defined as the fraction of unique TCRs that were SARS-CoV-2-associated, and depth was defined as the fraction of total T cells that were SARS-CoV-2-associated. Using the MIRA data, each spike-specific TCR was mapped to the spike region that the TCR reacts to and placed in a CD4 or CD8 class. Log10-transformed breadth and depth values were compared by one-way ANOVA with Sidak's multiple comparisons tests. TCRdb holds this immuneACCESS table with in-frame rearrangements only. Some clones are missing; in checked studies, unresolved V genes explain under half, and the rest has no known cause. Clonal size and the V and J genes are those of that table, whereas D and trimming came from the DNA. Here the sample has around 83,000 clones; 90% occur a single time. The ten largest account for roughly 5% of the sample.

The sample's time point label is to be understood as: about 28 days (+/-7) after the second vaccine dose. Because spike-specific TCR depth and breadth did not differ between the two schedules, AZD1222 recipients who got a second dose at roughly 4 weeks were pooled with those who got a second dose at roughly 12 weeks. Samples from vaccinated people were obtained from the UK trials COV001 and COV002, which included a single-blind randomized controlled phase 2/3 trial of AZD1222 (ChAdOx1 nCoV-19) in healthy adults. For TCRbeta chain sequencing, PBMC samples were collected from trial participants at day 0 and at day 28 after the second dose. From the cysteine up to the phenylalanine, the CDR3 has a length of 13 residues. Of the read, only the CDR3 DNA is kept; its 39 bases are in frame from base 1. CDR1 SGHAT and CDR2 FQNNGV were looked up in the germline V gene. V is trimmed back by 5 bases and J by 10 bases, and the junction contains 6 bases that no gene match accounts for.

The material sequenced was peripheral blood, taken 28 days after the second AZD1222 dose. The sequence was obtained from an adult who received the AZD1222 COVID-19 vaccine. In this chain, TRBV11-2 is recombined with TRBJ1-5; a stretch of 9 junction bases matches TRBD1. The DNA sequence reads TGTGCCAGCAGCCAGGGACAGGGTAATCCCCAGCATTTT. Translated, it reads CASSQGQGNPQHF.